These T cell receptor beta chains were read from a single sample in a study of response to subunit inactivated influenza vaccine. TCRdb used MiXCR to reprocess the RT-PCR reads, holding one entry per CDR3 protein. The sample contains hundreds of thousands of distinct CDR3 sequences, 25% of which appear only once. Sequencing used CD4+ T cells sorted from PBMCs, obtained around 5 days after vaccination. Receptors originate from a man between 45 and 60 years old who received an inactivated influenza vaccine. The CDR3 runs from the conserved cysteine through the conserved F or W. D genes are given only for firm matches. A row's size may be missing; if present it is once, few, many or a size class.

size,D,J,V,DNA,CDR3
few,TRBD1,TRBJ1-1,TRBV27,TGTGCCAGCAGCTCGACAGGGTTCGTCACTGAAGCTTTCTTT,CASSSTGFVTEAFF
few,TRBD2,TRBJ2-7,TRBV7-2,TGTGCCAGCAGCTACCTAGCGGGGGGAGGGTACGAGCAGTACTTC,CASSYLAGGGYEQYF
.,TRBD2,TRBJ2-3,TRBV20-1,TGCAGTGCTAGAGACCCCACGGGGGGGGCAGATACGCAGTATTTT,CSARDPTGGADTQYF
.,TRBD2,TRBJ2-2,TRBV7-7,TGTGCTAGCAGCTTAGTTTGGCGGGGGGCCAACACCGGGGAGCTGTTTTTT,CASSLVWRGANTGELFF
few,.,TRBJ2-1,TRBV7-9,TGTGCCAGCAGCCTTGACGGGGGACCAAATGAGCAGTTCTTC,CASSLDGGPNEQFF
.,.,TRBJ2-1,TRBV5-1,TGCGCCATCAGCCCGGGGACCCTCTACAATGAGCAGTTCTTC,CAISPGTLYNEQFF
.,.,TRBJ1-3,TRBV29-1,TGCAGCGTTGCGGCCTCTGGAAACACCATATATTTT,CSVAASGNTIYF
.,.,TRBJ2-5,TRBV7-2,TGTGCCAGCAGCTTCTTCGGGGGCGATCAAGAGACCCAGTACTTC,CASSFFGGDQETQYF
.,TRBD2,TRBJ2-7,TRBV3-1,TGTGCCAGCAGCCAAGAAAGACTAGCGTTTAACGAGCAGTACTTC,CASSQERLAFNEQYF
many,TRBD1,TRBJ2-5,TRBV5-5,TGTGCCAGCAGCTTGGCGGGGACAGTTCAAGAGACCCAGTACTTC,CASSLAGTVQETQYF
.,.,TRBJ1-3,TRBV18,TGTGCCAGCTCACCACGTCAGATCTCTGGAAACACCATATATTTT,CASSPRQISGNTIYF
.,.,TRBJ1-1,TRBV4-1,TGCGCCAGCAGCCAGAGCGGACAGATGAACACTGAAGCTTTCTTT,CASSQSGQMNTEAFF
few,.,TRBJ2-1,TRBV12-3/TRBV12-4,TGTGCCAGCAGTCCATCGGGACTCCCTAACAATGAGCAGTTCTTC,CASSPSGLPNNEQFF
.,.,TRBJ1-2,TRBV12-3/TRBV12-4,TGTGCCAGCAGTTTAGGGGCCGGGAATGGCTACACCTTC,CASSLGAGNGYTF
few,.,TRBJ1-5,TRBV6-2/TRBV6-3,TGTGCCAGCAGCTCCGGGGGAGGGACCCAGCATTTT,CASSSGGGTQHF
few,.,TRBJ2-2,TRBV4-3,TGCGCCAGCAGCCTACAGGCGGGGTCCGGGGAGCTGTTTTTT,CASSLQAGSGELFF
.,.,TRBJ2-1,TRBV28,TGTGCCAGCAGTAGATTCGGGCTAGGGGACTACAATGAGCAGTTCTTC,CASSRFGLGDYNEQFF
.,.,TRBJ2-1,TRBV7-2,TGTGCCAGCAGCATAAATGCGTGGAGTGAGCAGTTCTTC,CASSINAWSEQFF
.,.,TRBJ2-7,TRBV7-8,TGTGCCAGCACCCCAACGAGGGTATTCGTCTCCTACGAGCAGTACTTC,CASTPTRVFVSYEQYF
.,TRBD1,TRBJ2-5,TRBV10-3,TGTGCCATCAGTGAACCGGGACAGGCAGAGACCCAGTACTTC,CAISEPGQAETQYF
.,.,TRBJ1-1,TRBV7-2,TGTGCCAGCAGCCCAAAGAGGGGCACTGAAGCTTTCTTT,CASSPKRGTEAFF
few,.,TRBJ2-1,TRBV7-9,TGTGCCAGCAGCTTAGTGGGTACTGAGCAGTTCTTC,CASSLVGTEQFF
once,TRBD2,TRBJ2-7,TRBV9,TGTGCCAGCAGCGTAGCAGCTAGCGGAGATTACGAGCAGTACTTC,CASSVAASGDYEQYF
.,TRBD2,TRBJ2-7,TRBV5-1,TGCGCCAGCTCTTCCTCAGTTAGCGGGGGTGCCTACGAGCAGTACTTC,CASSSSVSGGAYEQYF
.,.,TRBJ2-2,TRBV20-1,TGCAGTGCCAGTCGGGGCTCCAGCATGGGGGAGCTGTTTTTT,CSASRGSSMGELFF
.,TRBD2,TRBJ2-1,TRBV6-1,TGTGCCAGCATTCGAACTAGCGGGAGTTGGGATGAGCAGTTCTTC,CASIRTSGSWDEQFF
few,.,TRBJ2-3,TRBV29-1,TGCAGCGGAGAGGTTTCAGATACGCAGTATTTT,CSGEVSDTQYF